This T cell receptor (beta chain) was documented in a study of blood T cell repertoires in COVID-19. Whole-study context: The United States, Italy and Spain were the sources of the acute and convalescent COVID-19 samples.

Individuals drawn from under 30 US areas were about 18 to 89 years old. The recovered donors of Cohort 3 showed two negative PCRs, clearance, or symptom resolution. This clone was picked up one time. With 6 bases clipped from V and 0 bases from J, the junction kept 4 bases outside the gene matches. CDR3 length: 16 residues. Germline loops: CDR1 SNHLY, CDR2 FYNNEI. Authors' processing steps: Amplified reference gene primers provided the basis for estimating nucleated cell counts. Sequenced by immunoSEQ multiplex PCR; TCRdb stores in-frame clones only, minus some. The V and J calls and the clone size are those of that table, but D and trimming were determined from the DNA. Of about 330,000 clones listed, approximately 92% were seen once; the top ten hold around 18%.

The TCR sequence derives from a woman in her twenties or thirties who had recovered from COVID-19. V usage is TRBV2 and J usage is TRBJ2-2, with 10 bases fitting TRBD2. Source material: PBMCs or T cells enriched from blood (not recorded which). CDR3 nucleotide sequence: TGTGCCAGCAGAATTAGCGGGGGGCCGAACACCGGGGAGCTGTTTTTT. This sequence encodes CASRISGGPNTGELFF.